The source of this T cell receptor (beta chain) is a study of shared clonotypes between healthy human individuals. Per germline, CDR1 MDHEN and CDR2 SYDVKM. The V and J ends lost 5 bases and 1 base respectively, with 10 bases between them. CDR3 length equals 14 residues. All donors qualified as healthy HIV-negative adults and had experienced no recent acute infections or vaccinations. Assay: immunoSEQ multiplex PCR; the TCRdb copy retains only in-frame clones and omits some. The repertoire includes around 500,000 clones, roughly 80% of them detected once, and roughly 12% sits in the top ten. This TCR was sampled from a woman aged 40-49 years in good health. Some clones in this sample may be carry-over from other donors' samples. This chain connects TRBV28 to TRBJ2-3; D gene unclear. Sequenced input: PBMCs. CDR3 sequence reads: CASSQPRGTDTQYF. CDR3 in DNA: TGTGCCAGCAGTCAACCCCGAGGCACAGATACGCAGTATTTT.